These 23 T cell receptor beta chains originate from one sample sequenced in a study of blood T cell repertoires in COVID-19. Assay used: immunoSEQ multiplex PCR; TCRdb lists only in-frame clones, some missing. This table holds around 290,000 clones, approximately 91% found once. Sequencing input: PBMCs or T cells enriched from blood (not recorded which). These receptor sequences come from a woman aged 40 to 50 who had recovered from COVID-19.

The chain links TRBV19 to TRBJ1-5; 8 nucleotides align to TRBD1. V trimming: 6 bases; J trimming: 2 bases; junction bases outside the gene matches: 6. This CDR3 has 15 residues. Looked up from germline, CDR1 is LNHDA and CDR2 is SQIVND (reference sequence). This CDR3 is CASSQGALGNQPQHF. Written as DNA, the CDR3 is TGTGCCAGTAGCCAGGGGGCACTGGGCAATCAGCCCCAGCATTTT.

V is TRBV7-3 and J is TRBJ1-2; TRBD1 matches 9 bases. Germline CDR1 SGHTA, CDR2 FQGTGA. This CDR3 spans 17 amino acids. V trimming: 5 bases; J trimming: 8 bases; junction bases outside the gene matches: 18. CDR3 in amino acids: CASSPKGQGGNFLGYTF. In nucleotides, the CDR3 is TGTGCCAGCAGCCCCAAGGGACAGGGAGGCAATTTCCTGGGCTACACCTTC.

The chain carries TRBV11-2 and TRBJ2-7, with a possible D match to TRBD2 (5 bases). The V end was cut by 5 bases, the J end by 4 bases, with 18 bases between. The CDR3 covers 15 residues. CDR1 is SGHAT, CDR2 FQNNGV, per germline. Here the CDR3 DNA reads TGTGCCAGCAGCCGCCCAGTTGTCAGACTATACGAGCAGTACTTC. Translation: CASSRPVVRLYEQYF.

This chain uses TRBV5-1 with TRBJ1-4; D is undetermined. Germline V CDR1 and CDR2: SGHRS, YFSETQ. The V and J ends lost 4 bases and 4 bases respectively, with 5 bases between them. CDR3 length: 12 amino acids. Here the CDR3 DNA reads TGCGCCAGCAGCGAGAGTAATGAAAAACTGTTTTTT. Its translation: CASSESNEKLFF.

The V gene is TRBV13, the J gene TRBJ1-2, with TRBD1 matching over 8 bases. The germline gives CDR1 PRHDT, CDR2 FYEKMQ (reference sequence). CDR3 length equals 16 residues. V gave up 0 bases and J gave up 6 bases; unmatched junction bases: 9. The CDR3 DNA reads as TGTGCCAGCAGCTTAGGCCTAGGACAGGGAAAGAATGGCTACACCTTC. Translating gives CASSLGLGQGKNGYTF.

This clone was seen once. V and J are TRBV2 and TRBJ2-2, with 10 bases matching TRBD1. CDR1 and CDR2 from the germline V gene are SNHLY and FYNNEI. Trimming at V came to 6 bases and at J to 6 bases, leaving 4 bases not matched to a gene. CDR3 length: 14 amino acids. The CDR3 is CASRRDRGPGELFF. CDR3 in DNA: TGTGCCAGCAGGAGGGACAGGGGACCCGGGGAGCTGTTTTTT.

V gene TRBV5-1 combines with J gene TRBJ2-5, with 8 bases aligning to TRBD2. The CDR3 has 14 amino acids. The germline V gene has CDR1 SGHRS and CDR2 YFSETQ. J was trimmed by 5 bases and V by 0 bases; bases with no gene match: 3. The CDR3 reads CASSLAGGEETQYF. For the CDR3, the DNA is TGCGCCAGCAGCTTGGCCGGGGGGGAGGAGACCCAGTACTTC.

The gene calls are TRBV7-2 and TRBJ1-2, with a possible D match to TRBD1 (5 bases). The germline CDR1 and CDR2 sequences are SGHTA and FQGNSA. CDR3 length equals 13 residues. V was shortened by 1 base and J by 5 bases, with 8 bases between the two germline ends. As DNA, the CDR3 is TGTGCCAGCAGCTTAGGTGACAGATATGGCTACACCTTC. The encoded protein is CASSLGDRYGYTF.

The V and J genes are TRBV3-1 (or the pseudogene TRBV3-2) and TRBJ1-2; 8 positions agree with TRBD1. CDR3 size: 15 residues. In germline, CDR1 is LGHDT, CDR2 YNNKEL (reference sequence). Unmatched junction bases numbered 9, after V lost 1 base and J lost 8 bases. The CDR3 loop reads CASSQGAQGARGYTF. CDR3 bases: TGTGCCAGCAGCCAAGGGGCGCAGGGGGCGCGAGGCTACACCTTC.

This clone was seen more than once but under ten times. This chain uses TRBV29-1 with TRBJ1-1; the match to TRBD1 covers 8 bases. Germline V CDR1 and CDR2: SQVTM, ANQGSEA. Unmatched junction bases numbered 5, after V lost 7 bases and J lost 4 bases. The CDR3 has 12 amino acids. CDR3 sequence reads: CSATTGGTEAFF. CDR3 nucleotide sequence: TGCAGCGCTACCACAGGGGGCACTGAAGCTTTCTTT.

This clone was seen only once. The rearrangement uses TRBV5-1 and TRBJ1-2, with 8 bases identical to TRBD1. Germline V gene data show CDR1 as SGHRS and CDR2 as YFSETQ. Germline trimming cut 0 bases from V and 7 bases from J; bases unmatched to any gene: 14. The CDR3 extends over 17 amino acids. CDR3 coding DNA: TGCGCCAGCAGCTTGGAAGGTCAGTCTGGACAGGGCTTTGGCTACACCTTC. Translation gives CASSLEGQSGQGFGYTF.

This chain connects TRBV9 to TRBJ2-7, with 8 bases matching TRBD1. CDR1 SGDLS and CDR2 YYNGEE come from the germline V gene. V trimming: 3 bases; J trimming: 3 bases; junction bases outside the gene matches: 2. The CDR3 extends over 13 amino acids. This CDR3 reads CASSAGQDYEQYF. The CDR3, as DNA: TGTGCCAGCAGCGCGGGACAGGACTACGAGCAGTACTTC.

This clone came up a few times. The J gene is TRBJ1-5, the V gene TRBV5-1, with D possibly TRBD1 on 5 matching bases. This CDR3 has 13 residues. Germline V gives CDR1 SGHRS, CDR2 YFSETQ. With 0 bases removed from V and 5 bases from J, the gap between germline ends came to 6 bases. The CDR3 DNA follows: TGCGCCAGCAGCTTGGGACAGTATCAGCCCCAGCATTTT. Translating gives CASSLGQYQPQHF.

The J gene is TRBJ1-4, the V gene TRBV23-1; maybe TRBD1 (6 bases). TRBV23-1 is classed as an ORF, of uncertain function. Trimming took 4 bases from V and 8 from J, leaving 20 bases between them. The CDR3 totals 16 residues. CDR3 in amino acids: CASSLKRQVTGEKLFF. The CDR3 region has the DNA TGCGCCAGCAGTCTAAAAAGACAGGTTACAGGCGAAAAACTGTTTTTT.

V gene TRBV7-2 combines with J gene TRBJ1-3; D ambiguous. Trimming left V 2 bases short and J 0 bases short, with 11 bases between. This CDR3 contains 16 residues. Germline V gene sequence: CDR1 SGHTA, CDR2 FQGNSA. CDR3 coding DNA: TGTGCCAGCAGCTTACACCCTAGAAACTCTGGAAACACCATATATTTT. Its translation is CASSLHPRNSGNTIYF.

This sequence joins TRBV2 and TRBJ1-6, with D perhaps matching TRBD1 (6 bases). Germline CDR1 reads SNHLY; CDR2 reads FYNNEI. V lost 8 bases to trimming and J lost 6 bases, with 14 bases between them. This CDR3 is 14 amino acids long. CDR3 loop: CASSRDTTNSPLHF. In nucleotides, the CDR3 is TGTGCCAGCTCACGGGACACCACTAATTCACCCCTCCACTTT. The full variable domain, in which reference TRBV2 and TRBJ1-6 provide the parts outside the CDR3, is EPEVTQTPSHQVTQMGQEVILRCVPISNHLYFYWYRQILGQKVEFLVSFYNNEISEKSEIFDDQFSVERPDGSNFTLKIRSTKLEDSAMYFCASSRDTTNSPLHFGNGTRLTVT.

The chain combines TRBV5-1 with TRBJ1-1; TRBD1 agrees at 7 bases. CDR3 length: 14 amino acids. Losses at the gene ends were 3 bases for V and 7 bases for J; bases not matched to a gene: 9. Germline loops: CDR1 SGHRS, CDR2 YFSETQ. The CDR3 DNA reads TGCGCCAGCAGCTCTCAGACAGGGACCATTGAAGCTTTCTTT. Translation gives CASSSQTGTIEAFF.

The V call is TRBV18, the J call TRBJ2-5; TRBD1 agrees at 7 bases. Germline CDR1 reads KGHSH; CDR2 reads LQKENI. The junction had 8 bases not matched to a gene; V was cut back by 3 bases and J by 1 base. The CDR3 is 16 amino acids. The CDR3 reads CASSPQSTGLQETQYF. CDR3 DNA sequence: TGTGCCAGCTCACCTCAATCGACAGGGCTCCAAGAGACCCAGTACTTC.

This sequence joins TRBV7-3 and TRBJ2-7, with D maybe TRBD1 (6 bases). Looked up from germline, CDR1 is SGHTA and CDR2 is FQGTGA. Trimming took off 5 bases at V and 5 bases at J, with 16 bases between the two ends. The CDR3 is 14 amino acids. CDR3 region: CASSPTGPGDEQYF. The DNA for the CDR3 is TGTGCCAGCAGCCCCACAGGGCCCGGGGACGAGCAGTACTTC.

This chain connects TRBV27 to TRBJ2-2, with 14 nucleotides matching TRBD2. Unmatched junction bases numbered 0, after V lost 5 bases and J lost 4 bases. Per germline, CDR1 MNHEY and CDR2 SMNVEV (reference sequence). The CDR3 length is 15 residues. The CDR3 region is CASSGLAGGTGELFF. The CDR3 DNA reads as TGTGCCAGCAGTGGACTAGCGGGGGGCACCGGGGAGCTGTTTTTT.

The genes are TRBV19 and TRBJ2-2; 7 nucleotides match TRBD2. V dropped 10 bases and J dropped 1; count of bases not matched to a gene: 6. Germline assignment: CDR1 LNHDA and CDR2 SQIVND (reference sequence). The CDR3 consists of 14 residues. Here the CDR3 DNA reads TGTGCCATATCGCCTAGCGGGAACACCGGGGAGCTGTTTTTT. It is translated as CAISPSGNTGELFF.

The J gene is TRBJ1-2, the V gene TRBV6-5; D is uncertain. The V end was cut by 5 bases, the J end by 2 bases, with 9 bases between. The length of the CDR3 is 13 residues. Germline values: CDR1 MNHEY, CDR2 SVGAGI. This chain's CDR3 is CASSTGRNYGYTF. In DNA, the CDR3 is TGTGCCAGCAGTACTGGGAGAAACTATGGCTACACCTTC.

The gene calls are TRBV7-9 and TRBJ2-5, with 7 nucleotides matching TRBD2. Germline CDR1 reads SEHNR; CDR2 reads FQNEAQ (reference sequence). There are 15 residues in the CDR3. With V trimmed by 2 bases and J by 5 bases, 8 bases remained unmatched. This CDR3 is CASSLQRGGTETQYF. CDR3 sequence (DNA): TGTGCCAGCAGCTTACAGCGGGGCGGGACCGAGACCCAGTACTTC.